The 27 T cell receptor beta chains presented below share a single source sample, sequenced in a study of T cells in Graves' hyperthyroidism and ophthalmopathy. RNA transcripts provided the source from which TCR beta CDR3 regions were amplified. Researchers ran a first-round RT-PCR on the TCR CDR3 using the HTBI primer set. TCRdb re-called the multiplex PCR reads through MiXCR, storing one row per CDR3 protein. The sample consists of hundreds of thousands of distinct CDR3 sequences, 12% to 15% of them appearing once. The specimen was blood. These receptors all stem from a woman younger than 30 with Graves' hyperthyroidism.

This clonotype was detected ten times or more. The rearrangement uses TRBV6-1 and TRBJ1-5, with D perhaps matching TRBD1 (5 bases). This CDR3 has 13 residues. Trimming left V 6 bases short and J 4 bases short, with 10 bases between. Germline-derived CDR1 and CDR2 are MNHNS and SASEGT. CDR3 DNA sequence: TGTGCCAGCAGCGGGACTGAGAATCAGCCCCAGCATTTT. It is translated as CASSGTENQPQHF.

This clonotype was recorded at least ten times. The V gene is TRBV18, the J gene TRBJ2-5, with D possibly being TRBD2 (5 bases). V was pared by 3 bases and J by 5 bases, with 19 bases between. Germline CDR1 reads KGHSH; CDR2 reads LQKENI. CDR3 length equals 16 residues. This chain's CDR3 is CASSPPQRNTGETQYF. The CDR3 region has the DNA TGTGCCAGCTCACCTCCCCAGCGAAACACGGGGGAGACCCAGTACTTC.

The chain has TRBV2 and TRBJ1-2; D is uncertain. Germline CDR1 SNHLY, CDR2 FYNNEI. The CDR3 covers 15 residues. V lost 3 bases, J lost 7 bases, and 18 bases lay in between. CDR3 bases: TGTGCCAGCAGTGATTCCCGGAGAACAGTGGGTGGCTACACCTTC. Translation: CASSDSRRTVGGYTF.

The rearrangement uses TRBV7-8 and TRBJ2-7; D unresolved. Between the trimmed V and J ends, which lost 2 bases and 0 bases, there was a span of 8 bases. This CDR3 is built from 14 residues. Looked up from germline, CDR1 is SGHVS and CDR2 is FQNEAQ. The CDR3 protein is CASSLQRDSYEQYF. The CDR3 bases are TGTGCCAGCAGCTTACAAAGAGACTCCTACGAGCAGTACTTC.

This clonotype was counted many times. V gene TRBV30 combines with J gene TRBJ1-1; no clear D. The CDR3 loop spans 12 amino acids. The V gene lost 5 bases and the J gene lost 3 bases, with 10 bases spanning the gap. Germline CDR1 GTSNPN, CDR2 SVGIG (reference sequence). The DNA of the CDR3 is TGTGCCTGGTTGGACGGCTACACTGAAGCTTTCTTT. Its protein is CAWLDGYTEAFF.

This clonotype was seen repeatedly, ten times or more. The CDR3 sequence is CASSLSGYTEAFF. For the CDR3, the DNA is TGTGCCAGCAGTCTCTCGGGGTACACTGAAGCTTTCTTT. The gene calls are TRBV27 and TRBJ1-1; D unresolved. The germline V and J ends were trimmed by 5 bases and 3 bases, with 10 bases remaining between them. Germline values: CDR1 MNHEY, CDR2 SMNVEV (reference sequence). The CDR3 is 13 residues long.

The rearrangement links TRBV7-9 to TRBJ2-3; D gene ambiguous. Trimming shortened V by 5 bases and J by 8 bases, and 20 bases separated the two germline ends. CDR1 is SEHNR and CDR2 is FQNEAQ in the germline V gene (reference sequence). The CDR3 is 15 residues long. The CDR3 DNA is TGTGCCAGCAGCCCGCCGCTAGAGTTAGAGACTACGCAGTATTTT. Translated: CASSPPLELETTQYF.

Only a few counts were recorded for this clonotype. V usage is TRBV10-1 and J usage is TRBJ2-5; 7 bases fit TRBD2. The CDR3 runs to 13 residues. CDR1 WNHNN and CDR2 SYGVQD come from the germline V gene (reference sequence). V shed 4 bases, J shed 4 bases, and the junction held 3 bases outside the gene matches. CDR3 amino acids: CASSGIAGETQYF. CDR3 DNA sequence: TGCGCCAGCAGTGGTATAGCGGGAGAGACCCAGTACTTC.

This clonotype was seen a few times. The chain couples TRBV7-9 to TRBJ1-2; TRBD1 might be the D (6 bases). Germline V gene data show CDR1 as SEHNR and CDR2 as FQNEAQ (reference sequence). Trimming cost V 3 bases and J 6 bases, with 14 bases left between them. This CDR3 is built from 14 residues. The CDR3 loop reads CASSFSRRGNGYTF. The CDR3 coding sequence is TGTGCCAGCAGCTTTTCTCGCAGGGGCAATGGCTACACCTTC.

The V call is TRBV4-3, the J call TRBJ1-3, with D perhaps matching TRBD1 (5 bases). Germline values: CDR1 LGHNA, CDR2 YSLEER. The V end lost 1 base, the J end lost 4 bases, and 17 bases lay between the germline ends. The CDR3 is 17 residues long. The CDR3: CASSQGGWEATGNTIYF. The CDR3 nucleotides read TGCGCCAGCAGCCAAGGGGGGTGGGAGGCTACGGGAAACACCATATATTTT.

This clonotype was detected only a few times. V and J are TRBV6-5 and TRBJ1-4; D possibly corresponds to TRBD1 (6 bases). The CDR3 runs to 16 residues. CDR1 is MNHEY, CDR2 SVGAGI, per germline. V lost 4 bases to trimming and J lost 4 bases, with 16 bases between them. DNA of the CDR3: TGTGCCAGCAGTTTCTTCGTGGCAGGGGATAATGAAAAACTGTTTTTT. Protein: CASSFFVAGDNEKLFF.

This clonotype was observed a handful of times. The V call is TRBV7-9, the J call TRBJ2-1; the match to TRBD2 covers 8 bases. Germline values: CDR1 SEHNR, CDR2 FQNEAQ (reference sequence). Trimming cost V 2 bases and J 6 bases; bases outside gene matches: 9. CDR3 size: 16 residues. The CDR3 DNA is TGTGCCAGCAGCTTATTACAAGCGGGAGAGCTCAATGAGCAGTTCTTC. Translated: CASSLLQAGELNEQFF.

The table lists this clonotype with many counts. The chain recombines TRBV6-1 with TRBJ2-7; 11 bases line up with TRBD1. Trimming took 7 bases from V and 7 from J; bases not matched to a gene: 9. This CDR3 is 14 amino acids long. Germline V lookup: CDR1 MNHNS, CDR2 SASEGT. CDR3 nucleotide sequence: TGTGCCAGCACAGTAGGACAGGGGGCGGGTGAGCAGTACTTC. Its protein is CASTVGQGAGEQYF.

This clonotype was recorded many times. This chain links TRBV30 with TRBJ2-7; the match to TRBD1 covers 7 bases. The ends lost 2 bases at V and 5 bases at J; junction bases unmatched: 3. CDR1 GTSNPN and CDR2 SVGIG come from the germline V gene (reference sequence). This CDR3 contains 12 residues. DNA of the CDR3: TGTGCCTGGAGTCTACAGGGGAACGAGCAGTACTTC. It yields the protein CAWSLQGNEQYF.

This clonotype showed up many times. CDR3 in DNA: TGCAGCGTTGGGGGGAGGATGAACACTGAAGCTTTCTTT. Translating gives CSVGGRMNTEAFF. The J gene is TRBJ1-1, the V gene TRBV29-1, with TRBD1 as a possible D gene (5 bases). The CDR3 consists of 13 residues. The V and J ends lost 4 bases and 0 bases respectively, with 9 bases between them. CDR1 and CDR2 (germline): SQVTM, ANQGSEA.

This clonotype was seen many times. The J gene is TRBJ1-1, the V gene TRBV20-1; 8 positions match TRBD1. This CDR3 comprises 15 residues. Germline V gene lookup returns CDR1 DFQATT and CDR2 SNEGSKA (reference sequence). After removal of 5 bases from V and 4 bases from J, the junction contained 12 bases not matched to a gene. The CDR3: CSAAILQGAGTEAFF. In DNA, the CDR3 is TGCAGTGCTGCTATCTTGCAGGGGGCAGGCACTGAAGCTTTCTTT.

This clonotype was observed a handful of times. The chain joins TRBV13 to TRBJ2-1; a possible D gene is TRBD1 (6 bases). This CDR3 has 15 residues. The germline CDR1 and CDR2 sequences are PRHDT and FYEKMQ (reference sequence). V shed 5 bases and J shed 2 bases, with 13 bases lying between them. The CDR3 DNA follows: TGTGCCAGCAGCCGCAGGGGCTCTCCCTACAATGAGCAGTTCTTC. Translation gives CASSRRGSPYNEQFF.

This clonotype occurred many times. The chain has TRBV20-1 and TRBJ1-2; 7 nucleotides agree with TRBD1. V lost 0 bases and J lost 3; bases outside the gene matches: 4. Germline loops: CDR1 DFQATT, CDR2 SNEGSKA (reference sequence). This CDR3 is 14 amino acids long. CDR3 region: CSARDRTGHYGYTF. DNA for the CDR3: TGCAGTGCTAGAGATCGGACAGGACACTATGGCTACACCTTC.

Only a few counts were recorded for this clonotype. The chain uses TRBV19 and TRBJ2-2; TRBD1 aligns across 7 bases. After removal of 6 bases from V and 3 bases from J, the junction contained 7 bases not matched to a gene. The CDR3 spans 15 residues. Germline V gene lookup returns CDR1 LNHDA and CDR2 SQIVND (reference sequence). CDR3 in amino acids: CASRSTGAHTGELFF. The DNA for the CDR3 is TGTGCCAGTAGGTCAACAGGGGCCCACACCGGGGAGCTGTTTTTT.

The rearrangement links TRBV15 to TRBJ2-6, with 7 bases matching TRBD1. J gave up 0 bases and V 6 bases, and 14 bases lay outside the gene matches. The CDR3 is made up of 19 amino acids. CDR1 and CDR2 from the germline V gene are LNHNV and YYDKDF (reference sequence). The CDR3 loop reads CATSLSGRGILSGANVLTF. The CDR3 DNA reads as TGTGCCACCAGTTTGTCGGGCAGGGGGATTCTCTCTGGGGCCAACGTCCTGACTTTC.

Written as DNA, the CDR3 is TGTGCCAGCAGCCTGGACAGGGACGTAGGCTACACCTTC. As protein: CASSLDRDVGYTF. The chain employs TRBV5-6 and TRBJ1-2; TRBD1 matches at 8 bases. The CDR3 contains 13 residues. Trimming removed 4 bases from V and 8 bases from J; junction bases left unmatched: 7. Germline-derived CDR1 and CDR2 are SGHDT and YYEEEE.

CDR3 sequence: CASSLAGLGTGELFF. The CDR3, as DNA: TGTGCCAGCAGCTTGGCAGGGCTGGGCACCGGGGAGCTGTTTTTT. The chain links TRBV5-4 to TRBJ2-2; a weak D match, TRBD1 (5 bases). Per germline, CDR1 SGHNT and CDR2 YYREEE (reference sequence). The CDR3 length is 15 residues. Trimming took 0 bases from V and 4 from J, leaving 10 bases between them.

The chain combines TRBV6-5 with TRBJ1-1; D remains ambiguous. V was cut by 4 bases and J by 1 base, with 10 bases left in between. CDR3 length: 14 residues. CDR1 and CDR2 from the germline V gene are MNHEY and SVGAGI. CDR3 sequence (DNA): TGTGCCAGCAGTTTCGGGCTTCGGAACACTGAAGCTTTCTTT. Protein sequence: CASSFGLRNTEAFF.

This clonotype has a count of ten or more. The V gene is TRBV2, the J gene TRBJ2-5; D uncertain. Trimming left V 2 bases short and J 3 bases short, with 7 bases between. In germline, CDR1 is SNHLY, CDR2 FYNNEI. There are 13 residues in the CDR3. The CDR3 nucleotides read TGTGCCAGCAGTGAACTGTATGAAGAGACCCAGTACTTC. As protein: CASSELYEETQYF.

Many counts were recorded for this clonotype. The chain carries TRBV27 and TRBJ2-1; TRBD1 matches 9 bases. J gave up 10 bases and V 4 bases, and 11 bases lay outside the gene matches. Per the germline V gene, CDR1 is MNHEY and CDR2 is SMNVEV (reference sequence). The CDR3 length is 15 residues. The CDR3 loop reads CASSSPTGGLKEQFF. The DNA for the CDR3 is TGTGCCAGCAGTTCTCCGACAGGGGGGTTGAAGGAGCAGTTCTTC.

As concerns this clonotype: One base away lies a much larger clone, so this may be a sequencing read error. The genes are TRBV28 and TRBJ2-3; D call uncertain. The CDR3 runs 13 residues. Germline V gives CDR1 MDHEN, CDR2 SYDVKM. In DNA form, the CDR3 reads TGTGCCGGCAGGAATGAACTTAGGGATACGCAGTATTTT. Translating it yields CAGRNELRDTQYF.

This clonotype came up many times. This chain joins TRBV28 and TRBJ2-2, with TRBD2 identical over 7 bases. CDR1 is MDHEN and CDR2 is SYDVKM in the germline V gene. Trimming at V came to 6 bases and at J to 6 bases, leaving 4 bases not matched to a gene. The CDR3 is 13 amino acids. CDR3 loop: CASRITSAGELFF. For the CDR3, the DNA is TGTGCCAGCAGGATCACTAGCGCCGGGGAGCTGTTTTTT.